The 22 T cell receptor beta chains in this list originate from one sample, sequenced in a study of regulatory T cells in long-lasting Graves disease. Documented time point: newly diagnosed GD, antithyroid drugs for less than 3 months. Isolated PBMC RNA provided the starting material for the TCR library. iRepertoire HTBI primers and Arm-PCR of CDR3 regions built TCR beta libraries. TCRdb processed the multiplex PCR reads anew with MiXCR; each CDR3 protein has one entry. The top ten hold about 8.3% of the sample, which has over 450,000 distinct CDR3 sequences, 12% seen once. The same specimen was also included in a second study, on T cells in Graves' hyperthyroidism and ophthalmopathy.

The specimen comprised peripheral blood mononuclear cells (PBMCs), sampled at new diagnosis, from a patient treated with antithyroid drugs. The receptors derive from a woman in her 30s with Graves disease.

As for this clonotype: A far larger clone is one base from this, pointing to a likely read error. This chain uses TRBV11-3 with TRBJ2-4, with a possible D match to TRBD2 (5 bases). The J call may be in error: the DNA end matches TRBJ2-1 better. Germline assignment: CDR1 SGHNT and CDR2 YENEEA. The CDR3 is 15 residues long. In nucleotides, the CDR3 is TGTGCCAGCAGCTTAACTAGGGTTGCGAGGAGTGAGCAGTTCTTC. Translation gives CASSLTRVARSEQFF.

This clonotype was recorded a few times. This rearrangement joins TRBV25-1 to TRBJ2-7; D is ambiguous. CDR3 length equals 12 residues. Germline CDR1 MGHDK, CDR2 SYGVNS. Between the trimmed V and J ends, which lost 3 bases and 4 bases, there was a span of 7 bases. The CDR3 DNA follows: TGTGCCAGCAGTGATAGGTGGTACGAGCAGTACTTC. Translating it yields CASSDRWYEQYF.

This clonotype was recorded at least ten times. The gene calls are TRBV20-1 and TRBJ2-5, with D perhaps being TRBD1 or TRBD2 (5 bases each). V was cut by 2 bases and J by 5 bases, with 9 bases left in between. The CDR3 extends over 12 amino acids. The germline V gene encodes CDR1 DFQATT and CDR2 SNEGSKA (reference sequence). The CDR3 coding sequence is TGCAGTGCTAGACCCTGGGGGGAGACCCAGTACTTC. Translated, it gives CSARPWGETQYF.

The sample holds many counts of this clonotype. The chain has TRBV2 and TRBJ2-2; D gene uncertain. Germline V gene lookup returns CDR1 SNHLY and CDR2 FYNNEI. The CDR3 extends over 13 amino acids. With 2 bases removed from V and 2 bases from J, the gap between germline ends came to 3 bases. The chain's CDR3 is CASSESNTGELFF. The CDR3 DNA reads as TGTGCCAGCAGTGAAAGCAACACCGGGGAGCTGTTTTTT.

The V and J genes are TRBV28 and TRBJ2-7; 8 nucleotides agree with TRBD2. J gave up 2 bases and V 2 bases, and 5 bases lay outside the gene matches. Germline V gene sequence: CDR1 MDHEN, CDR2 SYDVKM. CDR3 length: 15 residues. Here the CDR3 DNA reads TGTGCCAGCAGTTTAATACTAGCGGAACCCTACGAGCAGTACTTC. This gives the protein CASSLILAEPYEQYF.

Only a few counts were recorded for this clonotype. The V call is TRBV19, the J call TRBJ2-2, with no clear D. The germline CDR1 and CDR2 sequences are LNHDA and SQIVND (reference sequence). The CDR3 sequence is 16 residues long. The V gene lost 3 bases and the J gene lost 4 bases, with 15 bases spanning the gap. The CDR3 bases are TGTGCCAGTAGTATTTATGTGTCAGTCAGCACCGGGGAGCTGTTTTTT. Translated: CASSIYVSVSTGELFF.

This clonotype appeared many times. The chain couples TRBV9 to TRBJ1-1, with 7 bases identical to TRBD1. The junction had 4 bases not matched to a gene; V was cut back by 0 bases and J by 8 bases. Germline CDR1 reads SGDLS; CDR2 reads YYNGEE. There are 13 residues in the CDR3. The chain's CDR3 is CASSVALDREAFF. In DNA, the CDR3 is TGTGCCAGCAGCGTAGCTTTGGACAGGGAAGCTTTCTTT. The variable domain in full, completed from reference TRBV9 and TRBJ1-1, reads DSGVTQTPKHLITATGQRVTLRCSPRSGDLSVYWYQQSLDQGLQFLIQYYNGEERAKGNILERFSAQQFPDLHSELNLSSLELGDSALYFCASSVALDREAFFGQGTRLTVV.

The chain carries TRBV24-1 and TRBJ2-3; D perhaps matches TRBD1 (5 bases). The V gene lost 3 bases and the J gene lost 3 bases, with 15 bases spanning the gap. The V gene's germline CDR1 is KGHDR and CDR2 SFDVKD. The CDR3 consists of 16 residues. CDR3 in DNA: TGTGCCACCAGTGATGCCCCCCCAGGGTCAACAGATACGCAGTATTTT. This translates into CATSDAPPGSTDTQYF.

The sample holds many counts of this clonotype. The chain links TRBV7-2 to TRBJ2-1; D unresolved. There are 14 residues in the CDR3. V lost 1 base and J lost 7, with 11 bases in between. CDR1 and CDR2 from the germline V gene are SGHTA and FQGNSA. This CDR3 reads CASSLVALLNEQFF. As DNA, the CDR3 is TGTGCCAGCAGCTTAGTGGCCCTATTAAATGAGCAGTTCTTC.

This clonotype has ten or more counts. V gene TRBV2 combines with J gene TRBJ2-3; D call uncertain. The CDR3 length is 13 residues. Per the germline V gene, CDR1 is SNHLY and CDR2 is FYNNEI. V was clipped by 4 bases and J by 2 bases, with 7 bases between them. As DNA, the CDR3 is TGTGCCAGCAGTGGAAGTTACACAGATACGCAGTATTTT. Translation: CASSGSYTDTQYF.

In its sample, this clonotype was seen a few times. The chain is built from TRBV19 and TRBJ2-2; TRBD1 might be the D (6 bases). The germline CDR1 and CDR2 sequences are LNHDA and SQIVND (reference sequence). V was shortened by 7 bases and J by 5 bases, with 11 bases between the two germline ends. CDR3 length equals 13 residues. DNA for the CDR3: TGTGCCAGTACGCACAGGGTAACCGGGGAGCTGTTTTTT. This gives the protein CASTHRVTGELFF.

This clonotype was seen at least ten times. V gene TRBV11-3 combines with J gene TRBJ2-5; possible D gene TRBD1, 5 bases. Per germline, CDR1 SGHNT and CDR2 YENEEA. Deletions cut 5 bases from V and 4 bases from J, with 11 bases between. The CDR3 is made up of 13 amino acids. DNA for the CDR3: TGTGCCAGCAGCCGAAGGACACTAGAGACCCAGTACTTC. This gives the protein CASSRRTLETQYF.

Ten or more counts support this clonotype. This rearrangement joins TRBV11-2 to TRBJ2-3, with D possibly being TRBD1 (5 bases). CDR1 and CDR2 from the germline V gene are SGHAT and FQNNGV. There are 15 residues in the CDR3. Trimming took off 3 bases at V and 1 base at J, with 11 bases between the two ends. CDR3 DNA sequence: TGTGCCAGCAGCTTTACAGGAAGTGGCACAGATACGCAGTATTTT. Protein sequence: CASSFTGSGTDTQYF.

The sample holds many counts of this clonotype. The chain is built from TRBV28 and TRBJ2-7; D is unresolved. Germline lookup yields CDR1 MDHEN and CDR2 SYDVKM. V lost 3 bases, J lost 4 bases, and 13 bases lay in between. This CDR3 region has 14 residues. CDR3 nucleotide sequence: TGTGCCAGCAGTTTGATTTTTTCAAGTTACGAGCAGTACTTC. Translating it yields CASSLIFSSYEQYF.

This clonotype was seen only a few times. The gene calls are TRBV20-1 and TRBJ1-1; D is unresolved. The CDR3 consists of 13 residues. V was cut by 3 bases and J by 2 bases, with 10 bases left in between. The germline CDR1 and CDR2 sequences are DFQATT and SNEGSKA (reference sequence). The DNA of the CDR3 is TGCAGTGCTAGTGATATGCCTAACACTGAAGCTTTCTTT. It encodes CSASDMPNTEAFF.

On this clonotype itself: This clone may be a read error of a much larger clone one base away. CDR3 loop: CASGQDSLGAQPQHF. The CDR3 bases are TGTGCCAGCGGCCAAGATTCCCTTGGGGCCCAGCCCCAGCATTTT. The chain combines TRBV4-2 with TRBJ1-5; a weak D match, TRBD1 (5 bases). In germline, CDR1 is LGHNA, CDR2 YNFKEQ. This CDR3 spans 15 amino acids.

This clonotype showed up many times. The chain carries TRBV2 and TRBJ1-6, with D uncertain. This CDR3 spans 14 amino acids. The V end lost 6 bases, the J end lost 8 bases, and 14 bases lay between the germline ends. The V gene's germline CDR1 is SNHLY and CDR2 FYNNEI. The CDR3, as DNA: TGTGCCAGCAGAACCGGGTCAGTCCATTCACCCCTCCACTTT. Protein sequence: CASRTGSVHSPLHF.

This clonotype was seen at least ten times. The chain combines TRBV20-1 with TRBJ2-1; 8 nucleotides match TRBD1. The CDR3 spans 17 residues. From germline, CDR1 is DFQATT and CDR2 SNEGSKA (reference sequence). J was trimmed by 4 bases and V by 2 bases; bases with no gene match: 13. As DNA, the CDR3 is TGCAGTGCTAGAATAACATTGGACAGGGATCTATACAATGAGCAGTTCTTC. Residues: CSARITLDRDLYNEQFF.

As to this clonotype: One end of the junction varies from germline; a read error may be responsible. The CDR3 is CASILGSNQPQHF. For the CDR3, the DNA is TGTGCCAGCATTTTAGGCAGCAATCAGCCCCAGCATTTT. The V and J genes are TRBV28 and TRBJ1-5, with no clear D. The germline V gene has CDR1 MDHEN and CDR2 SYDVKM. CDR3 size: 13 residues.

Regarding this clonotype: The junction and the germline gene differ at one end; a read error may be behind it. The chain is built from TRBV6-5 and TRBJ2-1; no clear D. Germline values: CDR1 MNHEY, CDR2 SVGAGI. The CDR3 covers 12 residues. The CDR3 sequence is CASSYSPWSGVF. DNA of the CDR3: TGTGCCAGCAGTTACTCGCCCTGGTCTGGTGTCTTC.

Ten or more counts support this clonotype. The chain is built from TRBV11-2 and TRBJ2-3; D is uncertain. The germline V gene encodes CDR1 SGHAT and CDR2 FQNNGV. This CDR3 is 15 amino acids long. V was shortened by 4 bases and J by 3 bases, with 14 bases between the two germline ends. The DNA for the CDR3 is TGTGCCAGCAGCTCAATGGGATACAAAACAGATACGCAGTATTTT. Translation: CASSSMGYKTDTQYF.

In this sample, this clonotype turned up many times. V and J are TRBV27 and TRBJ2-2; no firm D call. V was pared by 5 bases and J by 6 bases, with 16 bases between. This CDR3 comprises 15 residues. Germline lookup yields CDR1 MNHEY and CDR2 SMNVEV (reference sequence). CDR3 protein: CASSPSLMAAGELFF. The CDR3 region has the DNA TGTGCCAGCAGTCCCAGCCTTATGGCGGCCGGGGAGCTGTTTTTT.